Listed below are T cell receptor beta chains from one sample, sequenced in a study of memory CD4+ T cells and cytomegalovirus serostatus. Clones were read by immunoSEQ multiplex PCR, and TCRdb kept only the in-frame ones, dropping some. The sample contains around 45,000 clones, over 65% of which appear only once. The sample comprised memory CD4+ T cells from blood. Every receptor here comes from an adult in good health and CMV-seronegative. Each CDR3 is given with its conserved first and last residue. Fields, in order: CDR3 DNA, CDR3 protein, V gene, D gene, J gene, clone size. A D gene is named only where the DNA matches it firmly. Not every row has a clone size; where given, it reads once, few, many or a size class.

DNA: TGTGCCAGCAGTAACCAGTTGGGTCAAGAGACCCAGTACTTC; CDR3: CASSNQLGQETQYF; V: TRBV2; D: NA; J: TRBJ2-5; size: NA
DNA: TGTGCCTGGAGTCCTACAGGGATTGGAAACACCATATATTTT; CDR3: CAWSPTGIGNTIYF; V: TRBV30; D: NA; J: TRBJ1-3; size: NA
DNA: TGCGCCACCAGCCGGGGCGCCGACACCGGGGAGCTGTTTTTT; CDR3: CATSRGADTGELFF; V: TRBV5-1; D: NA; J: TRBJ2-2; size: NA
DNA: TGTGCCAGCAGCTTGCGAGCCATATCCTATGGCTACACCTTC; CDR3: CASSLRAISYGYTF; V: TRBV5-6; D: NA; J: TRBJ1-2; size: NA
DNA: TGTGCCAGCAGCTTAGTCCTGGGGGGATTCGACACCGGGGAGCTGTTTTTT; CDR3: CASSLVLGGFDTGELFF; V: TRBV7-9; D: NA; J: TRBJ2-2; size: NA
DNA: TGCAGTGCTAGACAGGGGGACGAGCAGTACTTC; CDR3: CSARQGDEQYF; V: TRBV20-1; D: TRBD1; J: TRBJ2-7; size: NA
DNA: TGTGCCAGCAGTGAAGGGACTTATGGCTACACCTTC; CDR3: CASSEGTYGYTF; V: TRBV6-1; D: NA; J: TRBJ1-2; size: NA
DNA: TGTGCCAGCAGTCTCGCGACGGGGAACTCCTACGAGCAGTACTTC; CDR3: CASSLATGNSYEQYF; V: TRBV28; D: NA; J: TRBJ2-7; size: NA
DNA: TGTGCCAGCAGCTATCAGAGCAATCAGCCCCAGCATTTT; CDR3: CASSYQSNQPQHF; V: TRBV7-2; D: NA; J: TRBJ1-5; size: NA
DNA: TGCGCCAGCAAACCGGGGGGGCAGGAAATCACCTACGAGCAGTACTTC; CDR3: CASKPGGQEITYEQYF; V: TRBV5-1; D: TRBD2; J: TRBJ2-7; size: once
DNA: TGTGCCAGCAGTGAAGGAGGGGTAAGCAATCAGCCCCAGCATTTT; CDR3: CASSEGGVSNQPQHF; V: TRBV6-1; D: NA; J: TRBJ1-5; size: NA
DNA: TGTGCCTCGAATACTTGGGGACAAAGGACTAACTATGGCTACACCTTC; CDR3: CASNTWGQRTNYGYTF; V: TRBV19; D: NA; J: TRBJ1-2; size: NA
DNA: TGTGCCAGCAGTGTTGGGGACTCACCCCTCCACTTT; CDR3: CASSVGDSPLHF; V: TRBV2; D: NA; J: TRBJ1-6; size: NA
DNA: TGTGCCAGCAGCTGGGACAGGGACAATGAGCAGTTCTTC; CDR3: CASSWDRDNEQFF; V: TRBV7-2; D: TRBD1; J: TRBJ2-1; size: few
DNA: TGTGCCAGCAGTTATTTGGTAGGGGGCGCCGGGCAGCCCCAGCATTTT; CDR3: CASSYLVGGAGQPQHF; V: TRBV6-6; D: TRBD1; J: TRBJ1-5; size: NA
DNA: TGTGCCAGCAGTAGGAGCGGAGGGGGATATGAGCAGTTCTTC; CDR3: CASSRSGGGYEQFF; V: TRBV9; D: NA; J: TRBJ2-1; size: NA
DNA: TGTGCCAGCAGTGGGACTAGCGGGGGGGCAGATACGCAGTATTTT; CDR3: CASSGTSGGADTQYF; V: TRBV6-4; D: TRBD2; J: TRBJ2-3; size: NA
DNA: TGTGCCAGCAGCCCTCCAGATGGAAACACCATATATTTT; CDR3: CASSPPDGNTIYF; V: TRBV5-4; D: NA; J: TRBJ1-3; size: NA
DNA: TGCGCCAGCAGCCCGGGACAGTATGGCTACACCTTC; CDR3: CASSPGQYGYTF; V: TRBV5-1; D: TRBD1; J: TRBJ1-2; size: NA
DNA: TGTGCCAGCAGTGAAGCTATGAGTGGAAACACCATATATTTT; CDR3: CASSEAMSGNTIYF; V: TRBV6-1; D: NA; J: TRBJ1-3; size: NA
DNA: TGTGCCAGCAGAGACCGACTAGCGGGGGGTCTGGAGACCCAGTACTTC; CDR3: CASRDRLAGGLETQYF; V: TRBV28; D: TRBD2; J: TRBJ2-5; size: NA
DNA: TGTGCCAGCAGCCTACGACAGGCGGGTGAGCAGTACTTC; CDR3: CASSLRQAGEQYF; V: TRBV9; D: NA; J: TRBJ2-7; size: NA
DNA: TGTGCCAGCTCACCACCAACAGGGGGGTCCTACAATGAGCAGTTCTTC; CDR3: CASSPPTGGSYNEQFF; V: TRBV18; D: TRBD1; J: TRBJ2-1; size: NA
DNA: TGTGCCAGCAGCTTGGCCCCAGTACAGGGCAACAATGAGCAGTTCTTC; CDR3: CASSLAPVQGNNEQFF; V: TRBV7-2; D: NA; J: TRBJ2-1; size: NA
DNA: TGCGCCAGCAGCCAAATCCTCCTTGACACCGGGGAGCTGTTTTTT; CDR3: CASSQILLDTGELFF; V: TRBV4-1; D: NA; J: TRBJ2-2; size: NA
DNA: TGTGCCACCACGAGAGCACTGGGGACTGAAAAACTGTTTTTT; CDR3: CATTRALGTEKLFF; V: TRBV6-6; D: NA; J: TRBJ1-4; size: few
DNA: TGTGCCAGCAGTGACCCGACCCTTGGACAGGGTGGGATTGAGACCCAGTACTTC; CDR3: CASSDPTLGQGGIETQYF; V: TRBV6-4; D: TRBD1; J: TRBJ2-5; size: few
DNA: TGCAGCGTCGGAAGGGGGGGGGAAATTGGCTACACCTTC; CDR3: CSVGRGGEIGYTF; V: TRBV29-1; D: NA; J: TRBJ1-2; size: once
DNA: TGTGCCAGCAGTGCCGCACATGGTAACACTGAAGCTTTCTTT; CDR3: CASSAAHGNTEAFF; V: TRBV6-4; D: NA; J: TRBJ1-1; size: NA
DNA: TGTGCCAGCAGCTTGGGACAGGGGGCTGAAAAACTGTTTTTT; CDR3: CASSLGQGAEKLFF; V: TRBV11-2; D: TRBD1; J: TRBJ1-4; size: few
DNA: TGTGCCAGCAGCTTACAGGTTAGCACAGATACGCAGTATTTT; CDR3: CASSLQVSTDTQYF; V: TRBV7-2; D: NA; J: TRBJ2-3; size: NA
DNA: TGTGCCAGCAGCCAGACGACAGGGACGACCACAGATACGCAGTATTTT; CDR3: CASSQTTGTTTDTQYF; V: TRBV9; D: TRBD1; J: TRBJ2-3; size: NA
DNA: TGTGCCAGCAACTCCCCTCTCGGACTTGGGGAAGAGACCCAGTACTTC; CDR3: CASNSPLGLGEETQYF; V: TRBV2; D: NA; J: TRBJ2-5; size: NA
DNA: TGTGCCAGCAGCTTAGCTCCTTCGGCCAATCAGCCCCAGCATTTT; CDR3: CASSLAPSANQPQHF; V: TRBV7-2; D: NA; J: TRBJ1-5; size: many
DNA: TGTGCCAGCAGTGAGACAGGGGCCCGCTCTGGAAACACCATATATTTT; CDR3: CASSETGARSGNTIYF; V: TRBV6-1; D: TRBD1; J: TRBJ1-3; size: NA
DNA: TGTGCCAGCAGTTACTCGAGGGGGGCTGGGGCTTTCTTT; CDR3: CASSYSRGAGAFF; V: TRBV6-5; D: NA; J: TRBJ1-1; size: NA
DNA: TGTGCCAGCAGTTCCGACAGGGCGGGAATGGAAAAACTGTTTTTT; CDR3: CASSSDRAGMEKLFF; V: TRBV27; D: TRBD1; J: TRBJ1-4; size: NA
DNA: TGTGCCAGCAGCTCTCAGGGAGGAAATTCACCCCTCCACTTT; CDR3: CASSSQGGNSPLHF; V: TRBV2; D: NA; J: TRBJ1-6; size: NA
DNA: TGCGCCAGCAGCCGCGGACTAGCGGGGGGTGAGCAGTTCTTC; CDR3: CASSRGLAGGEQFF; V: TRBV4-1; D: TRBD2; J: TRBJ2-1; size: few
DNA: TGTGCCATCACGGGGGAACAGGGGGCCTCTGAAGCTTTCTTT; CDR3: CAITGEQGASEAFF; V: TRBV10-3; D: TRBD1; J: TRBJ1-1; size: NA
DNA: TGTGCCAGCAGTCTGAGTGTGTCATTCGATGAGCAGTTCTTC; CDR3: CASSLSVSFDEQFF; V: TRBV6-6; D: NA; J: TRBJ2-1; size: few
DNA: TGTGCCAGCAGCGGCGGGACCGATGGAAACACCATATATTTT; CDR3: CASSGGTDGNTIYF; V: TRBV5-6; D: NA; J: TRBJ1-3; size: NA
DNA: TGTGCCTGGAGTCCCCATCGAGAAAGGCCCCAGCATTTT; CDR3: CAWSPHRERPQHF; V: TRBV30; D: NA; J: TRBJ1-5; size: NA
DNA: TGTGCCAGCAGCTTAGCGGGGGGAATTTACAATGAGCAGTTCTTC; CDR3: CASSLAGGIYNEQFF; V: TRBV7-2; D: NA; J: TRBJ2-1; size: few
DNA: TGCGCCAGCAGCCAAGATCCCAGTTCAGAGACCCAGTACTTC; CDR3: CASSQDPSSETQYF; V: TRBV4-1; D: NA; J: TRBJ2-5; size: NA
DNA: TGTGCCAGCACCTCCCGCCAGGGCTCCTACGAGCAGTACTTC; CDR3: CASTSRQGSYEQYF; V: TRBV2; D: NA; J: TRBJ2-7; size: NA
DNA: TGTGCCAGTAGTATCAGGGGGGCGTCTAACTATGGCTACACCTTC; CDR3: CASSIRGASNYGYTF; V: TRBV19; D: TRBD1; J: TRBJ1-2; size: once
DNA: TGTGCCAGCAGCTTTGAGGGACAGATCATTTTAAACTATGGCTACACCTTC; CDR3: CASSFEGQIILNYGYTF; V: TRBV5-5; D: TRBD1; J: TRBJ1-2; size: NA
DNA: TGCAGCGTTGGGACAGGTCTTCAAGAGACCCAGTACTTC; CDR3: CSVGTGLQETQYF; V: TRBV29-1; D: TRBD1; J: TRBJ2-5; size: NA
DNA: TGTGCCAGCAGTTTCGCCCGGGGTACGGAGGCACCCCTCCACTTT; CDR3: CASSFARGTEAPLHF; V: TRBV27; D: NA; J: TRBJ1-6; size: once
DNA: TGTGCCGCTTGCGGTTTAACAGATACGCAGTATTTT; CDR3: CAACGLTDTQYF; V: TRBV5-6; D: NA; J: TRBJ2-3; size: NA
DNA: TGTGCCAGCAGGTCCCGGAGAGACAATCAGCCCCAGCATTTT; CDR3: CASRSRRDNQPQHF; V: TRBV6-5; D: NA; J: TRBJ1-5; size: NA
DNA: TGTGCCATCAGTGAGTCCGGACACTCAGAATCACTCCCCTATAATTCACCCCTCCACTTT; CDR3: CAISESGHSESLPYNSPLHF; V: TRBV10-3; D: NA; J: TRBJ1-6; size: NA
DNA: TGTGCCAGCAGCGCAACCTCAGAGTACGAGCAGTACTTC; CDR3: CASSATSEYEQYF; V: TRBV6-1; D: NA; J: TRBJ2-7; size: NA
DNA: TGTGCCAGCAGTGTTAAAGCCCGGGGCTATGGCTACACCTTC; CDR3: CASSVKARGYGYTF; V: TRBV6-1; D: NA; J: TRBJ1-2; size: NA